Below are 14 T cell receptor beta chains sequenced from a single sample in a study of regulatory T cells in long-lasting Graves disease. Library construction for TCR beta used iRepertoire HTBI primers and Arm-PCR of CDR3 regions. TCRdb recomputed calls from the multiplex PCR reads with MiXCR, one row per CDR3 protein. This sample has 530,000 or so distinct CDR3 sequences; 13% occur once, and the top ten carry about 9.1%. Time point in this sample: newly diagnosed GD, antithyroid drugs for less than 3 months. Making the TCR library involved RNA that had been extracted from PBMCs. These data were likewise used in another study, on T cells in Graves' hyperthyroidism and ophthalmopathy.

The input for sequencing was peripheral blood mononuclear cells (PBMCs), taken at new diagnosis, from a patient treated with antithyroid drugs. The receptors were sampled from a man aged 30 to 45 with Graves disease.

V gene TRBV5-1 combines with J gene TRBJ2-7, with 12 bases matching TRBD2. The CDR3 contains 16 residues. Germline V gene data show CDR1 as SGHRS and CDR2 as YFSETQ. J lost 2 bases, V lost 4 bases, and 7 bases had no gene match. For the CDR3, the DNA is TGCGCCAGCAGCAGCACTAGCGGGAGGAATACCTACGAGCAGTACTTC. It encodes CASSSTSGRNTYEQYF.

This clonotype has only a few counts. V and J are TRBV9 and TRBJ2-3; weak D call: TRBD2 (6 bases). The CDR3 has 18 residues. Germline V lookup: CDR1 SGDLS, CDR2 YYNGEE. Trimming stripped 4 bases from V and 1 base from J, with 22 bases between. The CDR3: CASSPGVAVLGGTDTQYF. In DNA form, the CDR3 reads TGTGCCAGCAGCCCTGGGGTAGCGGTCCTTGGCGGCACAGATACGCAGTATTTT. Full variable domain (outside the CDR3, taken from reference TRBV9 and TRBJ2-3): DSGVTQTPKHLITATGQRVTLRCSPRSGDLSVYWYQQSLDQGLQFLIQYYNGEERAKGNILERFSAQQFPDLHSELNLSSLELGDSALYFCASSPGVAVLGGTDTQYFGPGTRLTVL.

This clonotype has at least ten counts. The chain combines TRBV20-1 with TRBJ1-4; D gene ambiguous. V lost 5 bases to trimming and J lost 7 bases, with 11 bases between them. CDR1 is DFQATT and CDR2 is SNEGSKA in the germline V gene (reference sequence). This CDR3 has 12 amino acids. This CDR3 reads CSAPVLGEKLFF. CDR3 in DNA: TGCAGTGCTCCGGTCCTCGGTGAAAAACTGTTTTTT.

Remarks on this clonotype: A junction boundary mismatches the germline segment, possibly from a read error. The chain carries TRBV20-1 and TRBJ2-1, with TRBD2 matching over 7 bases. CDR1 is DFQATT and CDR2 is SNEGSKA in the germline V gene (reference sequence). CDR3 length equals 13 residues. The CDR3 loop reads CSASSGDYNERSF. As DNA, the CDR3 is TGCAGTGCTAGCAGCGGGGACTACAATGAGCGGTCCTTC.

At least ten counts were recorded for this clonotype. The chain recombines TRBV24-1 with TRBJ1-4; the D gene is possibly TRBD1 (5 bases). Germline CDR1 reads KGHDR; CDR2 reads SFDVKD. The length of the CDR3 is 13 residues. The V and J ends lost 9 bases and 0 bases respectively, with 7 bases between them. Here the CDR3 DNA reads TGTGCCACCCAAGGGGCAACTAATGAAAAACTGTTTTTT. Its protein is CATQGATNEKLFF.

The chain has TRBV14 and TRBJ1-1; possible D gene TRBD1, 6 bases. V lost 4 bases to trimming and J lost 0 bases, with 18 bases between them. Germline values: CDR1 SGHDN, CDR2 FVKESK. CDR3 size: 17 residues. CDR3 sequence reads: CASSRRRTGIMNTEAFF. CDR3 nucleotide sequence: TGTGCCAGCAGCCGCCGGCGAACAGGGATAATGAACACTGAAGCTTTCTTT.

The sample holds many counts of this clonotype. The gene calls are TRBV27 and TRBJ2-2; 12 bases agree with TRBD2. There are 17 residues in the CDR3. Germline V gene lookup returns CDR1 MNHEY and CDR2 SMNVEV (reference sequence). With 7 bases clipped from V and 5 bases from J, the junction kept 11 bases outside the gene matches. The CDR3 nucleotides are TGTGCCAGCAAAACGACTAGCGGGAGCCTGACGACCGGGGAGCTGTTTTTT. This sequence encodes CASKTTSGSLTTGELFF.

This clonotype was recorded at least ten times. This chain joins TRBV9 and TRBJ1-3; no definite D call. CDR3 length: 13 residues. V lost 5 bases, J lost 4 bases, and 10 bases lay in between. The germline CDR1 and CDR2 sequences are SGDLS and YYNGEE. CDR3 bases: TGTGCCAGCAGTGCCTCACCCGGAAACACCATATATTTT. Protein product: CASSASPGNTIYF.

The CDR3 sequence is CASSLGVQGTSYEQYF. The CDR3 DNA follows: TGCGCCAGCAGCTTGGGGGTCCAGGGAACCTCCTACGAGCAGTACTTC. The chain recombines TRBV5-1 with TRBJ2-7, with D possibly TRBD1 on 5 matching bases. CDR3 size: 16 residues. Germline values: CDR1 SGHRS, CDR2 YFSETQ. V dropped 0 bases and J dropped 0 bases, with 13 bases sitting between them. The full variable domain, rest sourced from reference TRBV5-1 and TRBJ2-7, is KAGVTQTPRYLIKTRGQQVTLSCSPISGHRSVSWYQQTPGQGLQFLFEYFSETQRNKGNFPGRFSGRQFSNSRSEMNVSTLELGDSALYLCASSLGVQGTSYEQYFGPGTRLTVT.

The chain couples TRBV30 to TRBJ2-2; D remains ambiguous. CDR1 and CDR2 (germline): GTSNPN, SVGIG (reference sequence). Trimming removed 4 bases at V and 0 bases at J, with 6 bases between. The CDR3 totals 13 residues. The CDR3 region is CAWTTANTGELFF. The CDR3, as DNA: TGTGCCTGGACGACTGCGAACACCGGGGAGCTGTTTTTT.

This clonotype was picked up many times. The gene calls are TRBV20-1 and TRBJ2-3; the match to TRBD2 covers 9 bases. The trim removed 6 bases at V and 3 bases at J, leaving 7 bases unmatched. The CDR3 totals 14 residues. The germline CDR1 and CDR2 sequences are DFQATT and SNEGSKA (reference sequence). The DNA of the CDR3 is TGCAGTGCCGGGTTGGGACTAGCAACAGATACGCAGTATTTT. Translation: CSAGLGLATDTQYF.

This clonotype was detected only a few times. The chain couples TRBV4-1 to TRBJ1-1; 8 bases are a match to TRBD1. The CDR3 is 17 amino acids. Germline V CDR1 and CDR2: MGHRA, YSYEKL. Trimming removed 2 bases from V and 1 base from J; junction bases left unmatched: 9. CDR3 protein: CASSQSGTGLGNTEAFF. The CDR3 bases are TGCGCCAGCAGCCAATCCGGGACAGGACTAGGGAACACTGAAGCTTTCTTT.

J is TRBJ2-1 and V is TRBV10-3; 7 bases agree with TRBD2. V dropped 0 bases and J dropped 9; count of bases not matched to a gene: 5. The CDR3 has 14 residues. Germline V CDR1 and CDR2: ENHRY, SYGVKD. The chain's CDR3 is CAISESWEGSEQFF. In DNA, the CDR3 is TGTGCCATCAGTGAGTCGTGGGAGGGCAGTGAGCAGTTCTTC.

With respect to this clonotype: A much larger clonotype is one base distant, so this may be a read error. The V gene is TRBV27, the J gene TRBJ1-1; TRBD1 is a possible D gene (5 bases). This CDR3 region has 14 residues. Germline CDR1 reads MNHEY; CDR2 reads SMNVEV (reference sequence). Trimming stripped 7 bases from V and 4 bases from J, with 16 bases between. The CDR3 bases are TGTGCCAGCATATCGAGGGACGGGCGCACTGAAGCTTTCTTT. Protein sequence: CASISRDGRTEAFF.